This section outlines one TCR beta chain sequence together with its context. The antigen is not known. TCRdb keeps only in-frame clones here, not all; method: immunoSEQ multiplex PCR. Among some 83,000 clones listed, just under 90% were seen once. This sample was included in a study of T cell responses to AZD1222 COVID-19 vaccine. Study information: Analyses pooled second doses at about 4 or about 12 weeks. Study-level findings and limits: The peak T cell response came first, and repertoires were sampled only after it. Clonal diversity may have been underestimated, and the donors were mostly white British, with more females than males.

The CDR3 has 15 amino acids. V shed 3 bases, J shed 8 bases, and the junction held 14 bases outside the gene matches. CDR1 and CDR2 from the germline V gene are DFQATT and SNEGSKA (reference sequence). This sample comprised peripheral blood, obtained on day 0 of AZD1222 vaccination. The chain has TRBV20-1 and TRBJ1-2, with 8 bases identical to TRBD1. The receptor comes from an adult in good health. DNA for the CDR3: TGCAGTGCTAGTTGGGCAGGGGGCCCTCGGAAGGGCTACACCTTC. Residues: CSASWAGGPRKGYTF.